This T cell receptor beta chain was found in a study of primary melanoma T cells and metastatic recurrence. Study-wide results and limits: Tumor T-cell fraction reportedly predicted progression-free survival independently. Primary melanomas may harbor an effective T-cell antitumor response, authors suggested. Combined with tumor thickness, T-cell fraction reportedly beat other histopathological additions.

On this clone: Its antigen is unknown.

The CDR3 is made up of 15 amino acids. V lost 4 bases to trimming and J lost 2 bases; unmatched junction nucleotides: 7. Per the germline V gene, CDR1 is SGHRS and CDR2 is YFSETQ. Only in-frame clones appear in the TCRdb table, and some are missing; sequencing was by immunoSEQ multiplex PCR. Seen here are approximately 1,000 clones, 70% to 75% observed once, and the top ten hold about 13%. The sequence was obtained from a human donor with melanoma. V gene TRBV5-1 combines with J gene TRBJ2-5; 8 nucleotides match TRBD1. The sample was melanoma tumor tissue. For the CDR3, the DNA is TGCGCCAGCAGCAAGGGGACAGGACCACAAGAGACCCAGTACTTC. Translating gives CASSKGTGPQETQYF.